A selection of T cell receptor beta chains follows, all from one sample in a study of CD8+CD57+ T cells in acquired aplastic anemia. TCRdb analysed the reads with MiXCR anew, one entry per CDR3 protein. The sample yields a few hundred thousand distinct CDR3 sequences, 65% to 90% seen once. The sample taken for sequencing was sorted CD4+, CD8+, or CD8+CD57+ T cells (not recorded which) from PBMCs. These receptor sequences come from a human donor with aplastic anemia. Both conserved end residues are part of each CDR3. The order of the fields is CDR3 protein, CDR3 DNA, clone size, V gene, D gene, J gene. A D gene is named only where the DNA matches it firmly. Clone sizes are given selectively: once, few, many, or a class where the clone is expanded.

CDR3: CAISEKRTSGDNEQFF; DNA: TGTGCCATCAGTGAGAAGAGGACTAGCGGAGACAATGAGCAGTTCTTC; size: .; V: TRBV10-3; D: TRBD2; J: TRBJ2-1
CDR3: CASSYYRGHPPHHF; DNA: TGTGCCAGCAGCTATTACAGGGGCCATCCACCCCACCACTTT; size: .; V: TRBV7-6; D: TRBD1; J: TRBJ1-5
CDR3: CASGVGGGPEKHF; DNA: TGTGCCAGCGGCGTCGGGGGAGGACCCGAGAAGCATTTT; size: once; V: TRBV7-2; D: .; J: TRBJ2-3
CDR3: CASSEAGSNHPQYF; DNA: TGTGCCAGCAGTGAAGCGGGTAGCAATCATCCCCAGTATTTT; size: .; V: TRBV2; D: .; J: TRBJ2-3
CDR3: CASSLGSGNGHTQQFF; DNA: TGTGCCAGCAGCTTGGGTAGCGGAAACGGTCATACGCAGCAGTTCTTC; size: .; V: TRBV7-8; D: .; J: TRBJ2-1
CDR3: CASSLGSNTDRGRGIIYEQYF; DNA: TGCGCCAGCAGCTTGGGCAGCAACACTGATAGAGGGCGAGGGATCATCTACGAGCAGTACTTC; size: .; V: TRBV5-1; D: .; J: TRBJ2-7
CDR3: CASSLAGGANTQDFF; DNA: TGTGCCAGCAGCTTAGCGGGAGGTGCGAACACGCAGGATTTCTTT; size: .; V: TRBV7-8; D: .; J: TRBJ1-1
CDR3: CASRETGSNYGYNF; DNA: TGTGCCAGCAGAGAGACAGGTTCGAACTATGGCTACAATTTT; size: few; V: TRBV9; D: .; J: TRBJ1-5
CDR3: CATKLGGNYGYTF; DNA: TGTGCCACGAAGTTAGGGGGCAACTATGGCTACACCTTC; size: .; V: TRBV19; D: TRBD1; J: TRBJ1-2
CDR3: CASSLHAAGNTEAFF; DNA: TGTGCCAGCAGCTTACACGCGGCAGGGAACACTGAAGCTTTCTTT; size: .; V: TRBV5-5; D: .; J: TRBJ1-1
CDR3: CASSELDGLLYEQYF; DNA: TGTGCCAGCAGTGAGCTAGACGGCCTACTCTACGAGCAGTACTTC; size: .; V: TRBV7-9; D: .; J: TRBJ2-7
CDR3: CASRAEEREQINEKLFF; DNA: TGTGCCAGCAGAGCGGAAGAGCGAGAACAAATTAATGAAAAACTGTTTTTT; size: .; V: TRBV6-4; D: .; J: TRBJ1-4
CDR3: CASRDGGGSAHTQYF; DNA: TGTGCCAGCAGGGATGGCGGGGGGTCTGCACATACGCAGTATTTT; size: .; V: TRBV2; D: TRBD2; J: TRBJ2-3
CDR3: CASSLAATHDGYTF; DNA: TGTGCCAGCAGCCTGGCAGCTACACACGATGGCTACACCTTT; size: .; V: TRBV7-8; D: .; J: TRBJ2-3
CDR3: CSARGLGRGEAFF; DNA: TGCAGTGCTAGAGGGTTGGGGAGGGGTGAAGCTTTCTTT; size: .; V: TRBV20-1; D: .; J: TRBJ1-1
CDR3: CASSFYICSPSRGYGYTF; DNA: .; size: .; V: TRBV7-9; D: .; J: TRBJ1-2
CDR3: CASSLAGWGGTEDQFF; DNA: TGTGCCAGCAGCTTAGCTGGGTGGGGAGGCACTGAAGATCAGTTCTTC; size: .; V: TRBV7-9; D: .; J: TRBJ2-1
CDR3: CASYGGTGELFF; DNA: TGTGCCAGCTATGGGGGGACCGGGGAGCTGTTTTTT; size: many; V: TRBV7-7; D: .; J: TRBJ2-2
CDR3: CASSFTTASYEQYF; DNA: TGTGCCAGCAGCTTTACTACCGCCTCCTACGAGCAGTACTTC; size: .; V: TRBV5-4; D: .; J: TRBJ2-7
CDR3: CASSLGSGTQYSPLHF; DNA: TGTGCCAGCAGCTTAGGGTCAGGTACGCAGTATTCTCCCCTCCACTTT; size: .; V: TRBV9; D: .; J: TRBJ1-6
CDR3: CSAISGTSSYNEQFF; DNA: TGCAGTGCTATATCCGGGACTAGCTCCTACAATGAGCAGTTCTTC; size: .; V: TRBV20-1; D: TRBD2; J: TRBJ2-1
CDR3: CASGEAGADATQYF; DNA: TGTGCCAGCGGCGAAGCGGGAGCTGACGCTACGCAGTATTTT; size: .; V: TRBV2; D: TRBD2; J: TRBJ2-3
CDR3: CASSAKLTSTDTQYF; DNA: TGCGCCAGCAGTGCAAAGTTAACTAGCACAGATACGCAGTATTTT; size: .; V: TRBV10-1; D: .; J: TRBJ2-3
CDR3: CASSLGRGTDTQYF; DNA: TGTGCCAGCAGCTTAGGCAGGGGCACAGATACGCAGTATTTT; size: .; V: TRBV7-9; D: .; J: TRBJ2-3
CDR3: CASSSSPGGYTF; DNA: TGTGCCAGCAGTTCTTCCCCGGGAGGCTACACCTTC; size: .; V: TRBV12-3/TRBV12-4; D: .; J: TRBJ1-2
CDR3: CSARGGTPGYTF; DNA: TGCAGTGCTAGAGGGGGGACACCTGGCTACACCTTC; size: few; V: TRBV20-1; D: .; J: TRBJ1-2
CDR3: CASSFTSAGRNNEQFF; DNA: TGTGCCAGCAGCTTTACTAGCGCAGGGCGTAACAATGAGCAGTTCTTC; size: .; V: TRBV5-4; D: TRBD2; J: TRBJ2-1
CDR3: CASSLWGINQPQHF; DNA: TGTGCCAGCAGCTTATGGGGGATCAATCAGCCCCAGCATTTT; size: .; V: TRBV7-2; D: .; J: TRBJ1-5
CDR3: CASSSEVTGLDYGYTF; DNA: TGTGCCAGCAGCTCAGAGGTCACAGGCTTGGACTATGGCTACACCTTC; size: .; V: TRBV11-3; D: .; J: TRBJ1-2
CDR3: CSVEPADGTDTQYF; DNA: TGCAGCGTTGAGCCCGCGGACGGCACAGATACGCAGTATTTT; size: .; V: TRBV29-1; D: .; J: TRBJ2-3
CDR3: CATSSLREHETQYF; DNA: TGTGCCACCAGCAGCCTCAGAGAGCACGAGACCCAGTACTTC; size: .; V: TRBV5-1; D: .; J: TRBJ2-5
CDR3: CASSMTCVFTEQFF; DNA: TGTGCCAGTAGTATGACGTGCGTCTTTACTGAGCAGTTCTTC; size: .; V: TRBV19; D: .; J: TRBJ2-1
CDR3: CASSLEGGRGREYF; DNA: TGTGCCAGCAGCTTAGAGGGAGGTCGCGGTAGGGAGTATTTT; size: few; V: TRBV7-9; D: .; J: TRBJ2-3
CDR3: CASIRGPGGEQFF; DNA: TGTGCCAGCATTAGGGGCCCGGGTGGTGAGCAGTTCTTC; size: .; V: TRBV2; D: .; J: TRBJ2-1
CDR3: CASSSAVARDAQQF; DNA: TGTGCCAGCAGCAGTGCGGTGGCTAGAGATGCGCAGCAGTTT; size: .; V: TRBV7-9; D: .; J: TRBJ2-3
CDR3: CATSEKTSGTWGETQYF; DNA: TGTGCCACCAGTGAGAAGACTAGCGGGACTTGGGGAGAGACCCAGTACTTC; size: .; V: TRBV24-1; D: TRBD2; J: TRBJ2-5
CDR3: CASSLRLNNEQFF; DNA: TGTGCCAGCAGCTTACGACTTAACAATGAGCAGTTCTTC; size: .; V: TRBV7-2; D: .; J: TRBJ2-1
CDR3: CASSPQGASSYNEQYF; DNA: TGTGCCAGCAGCCCACAGGGGGCGAGCTCCTACAATGAGCAGTACTTC; size: .; V: TRBV7-2; D: TRBD1; J: TRBJ2-7
CDR3: CANTIQGVTEAFF; DNA: TGTGCCAATACTATACAGGGAGTCACTGAAGCTTTCTTT; size: .; V: TRBV19; D: .; J: TRBJ1-1
CDR3: CASRDGGDDTEYF; DNA: TGTGCCAGCAGGGACGGGGGCGACGATACGGAGTATTTT; size: .; V: TRBV7-8; D: .; J: TRBJ2-3
CDR3: CASSDIDSGQNYGYTF; DNA: TGTGCCAGCAGTGATATCGATTCGGGACAGAACTATGGCTACACCTTC; size: .; V: TRBV25-1; D: TRBD1; J: TRBJ1-2
CDR3: CASSADGATDTQHFF; DNA: TGTGCCAGCAGCGCAGACGGGGCCACAGACACGCAGCATTTCTTC; size: .; V: TRBV7-2; D: .; J: TRBJ2-1
CDR3: CASSLEGGALTEGYIF; DNA: TGTGCCAGCAGCTTGGAGGGGGGCGCGCTCACTGAAGGTTACATTTTC; size: .; V: TRBV2; D: .; J: TRBJ1-2
CDR3: CSATGPMNTDNEQFF; DNA: TGCAGTGCTACCGGACCGATGAACACTGACAATGAGCAGTTCTTC; size: once; V: TRBV20-1; D: .; J: TRBJ2-1
CDR3: CASSQRWEGAFFEQFF; DNA: TGTGCCAGCAGCCAGCGCTGGGAGGGAGCTTTCTTTGAGCAGTTCTTC; size: few; V: TRBV14; D: TRBD2; J: TRBJ2-1
CDR3: CASSVEVTPLVNTEAFF; DNA: TGTGCCAGCAGCGTAGAGGTCACTCCCCTGGTGAACACTGAAGCTTTCTTT; size: .; V: TRBV11-3; D: .; J: TRBJ1-1
CDR3: CASSFEGGGGTEEF; DNA: TGTGCCAGCAGCTTTGAGGGAGGCGGGGGGACCGAGGAGTTT; size: .; V: TRBV7-9; D: TRBD2; J: TRBJ2-3
CDR3: CASSLDLTGKRAFF; DNA: TGTGCCAGCAGCTTAGATCTGACAGGAAAGCGAGCTTTCTTT; size: .; V: TRBV11-3; D: .; J: TRBJ1-1
CDR3: CASSPRDSSITQYF; DNA: TGCGCCAGCAGCCCGCGAGATAGCTCTATTACGCAGTATTTT; size: few; V: TRBV5-1; D: .; J: TRBJ2-3
CDR3: CASSFEEKSRTDTQYF; DNA: TGCGCCAGCAGCTTTGAGGAGAAGAGCCGCACAGATACGCAGTATTTT; size: .; V: TRBV5-1; D: .; J: TRBJ2-3